These 21 T cell receptor beta chains were sequenced from one sample in a study of CD8+ T cells in alopecia areata. Following RNA extraction, reverse transcription yielded cDNA that acted as the sequencing template. The table came from immunoSEQ multiplex PCR; TCRdb's copy has only in-frame clones and leaves some out. The sample lists some 130,000 clones; 45% to 65% were seen once. Sequenced material: CD4+ T cells sorted from blood, taken at week 0. These receptors were collected from a human donor with alopecia areata.

V is TRBV18 and J is TRBJ2-5; TRBD1 aligns across 8 bases. Unmatched junction bases numbered 10, after V lost 2 bases and J lost 8 bases. This CDR3 region has 15 residues. The germline CDR1 and CDR2 sequences are KGHSH and LQKENI. Here the CDR3 reads CASSPAGTGVITQYF. The CDR3 DNA reads as TGTGCCAGCTCACCAGCCGGGACAGGCGTTATAACCCAGTACTTC.

The chain is built from TRBV18 and TRBJ1-1, with D maybe TRBD1 (5 bases). CDR1 is KGHSH and CDR2 is LQKENI in the germline V gene. The CDR3 length is 13 residues. V dropped 6 bases and J dropped 2 bases, with 10 bases sitting between them. CDR3 residues: CASSGDRNTEAFF. As DNA, the CDR3 is TGTGCCAGCTCGGGCGACAGAAACACTGAAGCTTTCTTT. Variable domain in full (rest from reference TRBV18 and TRBJ1-1): NAGVMQNPRHLVRRRGQEARLRCSPMKGHSHVYWYRQLPEEGLKFMVYLQKENIIDESGMPKERFSAEFPKEGPSILRIQQVVRGDSAAYFCASSGDRNTEAFFGQGTRLTVV.

The chain links TRBV5-1 to TRBJ2-7, with D unclear. The CDR3 length is 11 residues. The V end was cut by 4 bases, the J end by 3 bases, with 5 bases between. The V gene's germline CDR1 is SGHRS and CDR2 YFSETQ. The CDR3 reads CASSGDYEQYF. The CDR3 region has the DNA TGCGCCAGCAGCGGAGACTACGAGCAGTACTTC.

The V gene is TRBV4-1, the J gene TRBJ2-3; 9 nucleotides align to TRBD2. Trimming cost V 1 base and J 3 bases; bases outside gene matches: 8. The CDR3 is 17 residues long. Per germline, CDR1 MGHRA and CDR2 YSYEKL. CDR3 nucleotide sequence: TGCGCCAGCAGCCAAGGCCGTGGCGGGGGGGCAACAGATACGCAGTATTTT. Protein sequence: CASSQGRGGGATDTQYF.

This clone was counted between two and nine times. The sample contains more than one DNA sequence encoding this CDR3. The rearrangement joins TRBV29-1 to TRBJ2-3; 14 bases align to TRBD2. The germline gives CDR1 SQVTM, CDR2 ANQGSEA. Trimming took 1 base from V and 0 from J; bases not matched to a gene: 6. The CDR3 is 18 amino acids. The CDR3 DNA reads TGCAGCGTTGAAGGGACTAGCGGGAGGATTTCCAGCACAGATACGCAGTATTTT. Protein product: CSVEGTSGRISSTDTQYF.

This chain uses TRBV2 with TRBJ2-5; TRBD1 matches 7 bases. The CDR3 is 15 residues long. Germline V lookup: CDR1 SNHLY, CDR2 FYNNEI. V lost 6 bases to trimming and J lost 1 base; unmatched junction nucleotides: 8. CDR3 residues: CASSPTTGSQETQYF. In DNA form, the CDR3 reads TGTGCCAGCAGCCCGACGACAGGGTCCCAAGAGACCCAGTACTTC.

This chain uses TRBV5-1 with TRBJ2-3; D is possibly TRBD2 (6 bases). Trimming took 4 bases from V and 0 from J, leaving 15 bases between them. CDR3 length equals 16 residues. Per the germline V gene, CDR1 is SGHRS and CDR2 is YFSETQ. Written as DNA, the CDR3 is TGCGCCAGCAGCAATACCGGGACTCCAAGCACAGATACGCAGTATTTT. Its translation is CASSNTGTPSTDTQYF.

The V and J genes are TRBV7-2 and TRBJ2-1; TRBD2 aligns across 11 bases. The junction had 6 bases not matched to a gene; V was cut back by 2 bases and J by 6 bases. Germline CDR1 is SGHTA and CDR2 is FQGNSA. The CDR3 is 16 amino acids. CDR3 sequence: CASSLTSGSPPNEQFF. The CDR3 DNA is TGTGCCAGCAGCTTAACTAGCGGGAGTCCCCCCAATGAGCAGTTCTTC.

This chain links TRBV10-3 with TRBJ2-5; D gene ambiguous. This CDR3 contains 13 residues. V lost 8 bases, J lost 1 base, and 11 bases lay in between. Germline V gene data show CDR1 as ENHRY and CDR2 as SYGVKD. The CDR3 loop is CAISGALQETQYF. The CDR3 DNA is TGTGCCATCTCCGGAGCTCTCCAAGAGACCCAGTACTTC.

Only a few counts were recorded for this clone. The J gene is TRBJ1-5, the V gene TRBV6-6, with a tentative D call TRBD1 (5 bases). The CDR3 consists of 14 residues. Germline CDR1 and CDR2: MNHNY and SVGAGI (reference sequence). V lost 2 bases, J lost 6 bases, and 11 bases lay in between. The CDR3 protein is CASSYTRVRQPQHF. The DNA of the CDR3 is TGTGCCAGCAGTTACACCAGGGTTCGTCAGCCCCAGCATTTT.

The genes are TRBV30 and TRBJ2-2, with 12 bases matching TRBD1. CDR1 and CDR2 (germline): GTSNPN, SVGIG (reference sequence). V shed 0 bases and J 6 bases; nucleotides not matched to a gene: 5. The CDR3 covers 16 residues. The CDR3 reads CAWSVPGTGGSGELFF. In DNA, the CDR3 is TGTGCCTGGAGTGTACCCGGGACAGGGGGCTCCGGGGAGCTGTTTTTT.

The CDR3 loop reads CASSLSGTSLLETQYF. The CDR3 nucleotides are TGTGCCAGCAGCTTATCTGGGACTAGCCTGTTGGAGACCCAGTACTTC. The chain employs TRBV7-9 and TRBJ2-5; 9 positions match TRBD2. J gave up 5 bases and V 2 bases, and 9 bases lay outside the gene matches. Germline assignment: CDR1 SEHNR and CDR2 FQNEAQ (reference sequence). The CDR3 totals 16 residues.

The V gene is TRBV13, the J gene TRBJ2-1; D assignment may be TRBD1 or TRBD2 (6 bases each). V dropped 1 base and J dropped 6 bases, with 22 bases sitting between them. CDR1 is PRHDT and CDR2 is FYEKMQ in the germline V gene (reference sequence). This CDR3 is built from 18 residues. CDR3 sequence reads: CASSLATRLTGARNEQFF. The CDR3 region has the DNA TGTGCCAGCAGCTTAGCCACAAGGCTCACGGGGGCTCGCAATGAGCAGTTCTTC.

The chain recombines TRBV4-1 with TRBJ2-1; no clear D gene. This CDR3 spans 16 amino acids. Germline V gene data show CDR1 as MGHRA and CDR2 as YSYEKL. V lost 6 bases and J lost 0, with 15 bases in between. The CDR3 region is CASRGIASLSYNEQFF. CDR3 DNA sequence: TGCGCCAGCAGAGGTATTGCCTCACTCTCCTACAATGAGCAGTTCTTC.

The chain links TRBV30 to TRBJ1-1, with 9 positions matching TRBD1. V lost 3 bases to trimming and J lost 4 bases; unmatched junction nucleotides: 12. From germline, CDR1 is GTSNPN and CDR2 SVGIG (reference sequence). The CDR3 sequence is 16 residues long. DNA for the CDR3: TGTGCCTGGAGAAGGGACAGGGCCACACCGAGCACTGAAGCTTTCTTT. Its protein product is CAWRRDRATPSTEAFF.

V and J are TRBV7-2 and TRBJ2-5, with TRBD1 matching over 7 bases. The V gene end was trimmed by 0 bases and the J gene end by 4 bases; junction bases not matched to a gene: 5. This CDR3 has 15 amino acids. In germline, CDR1 is SGHTA, CDR2 FQGNSA. The CDR3 region has the DNA TGTGCCAGCAGCTTAGCGAGGGGGCGCGGAGAGACCCAGTACTTC. This codes for CASSLARGRGETQYF.

This clone was counted only a few times. Other DNA sequences in the same sample also yield this CDR3. The chain links TRBV5-1 to TRBJ2-5; possibly TRBD1 for D (6 bases). Per the germline V gene, CDR1 is SGHRS and CDR2 is YFSETQ. This CDR3 contains 13 residues. Trimming removed 2 bases from V and 4 bases from J, with 9 bases in between. CDR3 amino acids: CASSFSGAETQYF. The CDR3 nucleotides read TGCGCCAGCAGCTTCTCAGGGGCAGAGACCCAGTACTTC.

V is TRBV18 and J is TRBJ2-7; D not resolved. Trimming removed 3 bases at V and 0 bases at J, with 9 bases between. The CDR3 has 14 residues. Per the germline V gene, CDR1 is KGHSH and CDR2 is LQKENI. The CDR3 bases are TGTGCCAGCTCACCCGACTTGAGCTCCTACGAGCAGTACTTC. Encoded protein: CASSPDLSSYEQYF.

This clone has a handful of counts. The chain couples TRBV30 to TRBJ2-7; 13 nucleotides agree with TRBD2. Germline V gene lookup returns CDR1 GTSNPN and CDR2 SVGIG (reference sequence). This CDR3 comprises 17 residues. V dropped 0 bases and J dropped 5; count of bases not matched to a gene: 10. CDR3 sequence (DNA): TGTGCCTGGAGTGTTTCTTTCGGACTAGCGGGAGCCCACGAGCAGTACTTC. Translating it yields CAWSVSFGLAGAHEQYF. The full variable domain, its missing parts supplied by reference TRBV30 and TRBJ2-7, is SQTIHQWPATLVQPVGSPLSLECTVEGTSNPNLYWYRQAAGRGLQLLFYSVGIGQISSEVPQNLSASRPQDRQFILSSKKLLLSDSGFYLCAWSVSFGLAGAHEQYFGPGTRLTVT.

This clone was observed a handful of times. The genes are TRBV6-5 and TRBJ1-5; 9 nucleotides match TRBD1. This CDR3 spans 15 amino acids. With 6 bases clipped from V and 2 bases from J, the junction kept 5 bases outside the gene matches. The germline CDR1 and CDR2 sequences are MNHEY and SVGAGI. CDR3 sequence (DNA): TGTGCCAGCAGACGACAGGGGGGTGGCAATCAGCCCCAGCATTTT. Amino acids: CASRRQGGGNQPQHF.

This clone has only a few counts. V usage is TRBV30 and J usage is TRBJ2-2; 15 nucleotides agree with TRBD2. This CDR3 spans 17 amino acids. Germline values: CDR1 GTSNPN, CDR2 SVGIG (reference sequence). V trimming: 4 bases; J trimming: 3 bases; junction bases outside the gene matches: 6. The CDR3 here is CAWKAGTSGRYTGELFF. The CDR3 region has the DNA TGTGCCTGGAAGGCTGGGACTAGCGGGAGGTACACCGGGGAGCTGTTTTTT.